The 29 T cell receptor beta chains below were found in one sample sequenced in a study of blood T cell repertoires in COVID-19. Sequencing was performed with immunoSEQ multiplex PCR; in TCRdb, only in-frame clones are kept and a portion is missing. The sample has around 200,000 clones, roughly 83% seen once. The specimen was PBMCs or T cells enriched from blood (not recorded which). The source is a man aged 40-49 years with acute COVID-19.

The chain has TRBV2 and TRBJ2-7; 7 bases map to TRBD1. CDR1 is SNHLY and CDR2 is FYNNEI in the germline V gene. This CDR3 region has 15 residues. V dropped 0 bases and J dropped 5; count of bases not matched to a gene: 7. CDR3 nucleotide sequence: TGTGCCAGCAGTGAAGCGTTGACAGGGCGTAACGAGCAGTACTTC. It translates to CASSEALTGRNEQYF.

This chain joins TRBV6-1 and TRBJ2-5; TRBD1 matches 9 bases. The CDR3 is made up of 16 amino acids. J gave up 5 bases and V 1 base, and 8 bases lay outside the gene matches. The germline V gene encodes CDR1 MNHNS and CDR2 SASEGT. The CDR3 reads CASSEEGTGIMETQYF. The CDR3 coding sequence is TGTGCCAGCAGTGAAGAAGGGACAGGGATCATGGAGACCCAGTACTTC.

The CDR3 loop is CASSEIGTHQETQYF. The CDR3 bases are TGTGCCAGCAGTGAAATTGGGACACACCAAGAGACCCAGTACTTC. The V call is TRBV6-1, the J call TRBJ2-5, with D perhaps matching TRBD1 (6 bases). Trimming took 2 bases from V and 0 from J, leaving 10 bases between them. The germline V gene has CDR1 MNHNS and CDR2 SASEGT. The CDR3 has 15 residues.

The chain uses TRBV28 and TRBJ2-3; D is ambiguous. V was trimmed by 8 bases and J by 4 bases, leaving 10 bases between them. Germline CDR1 reads MDHEN; CDR2 reads SYDVKM. The CDR3 covers 12 residues. CDR3 in DNA: TGTGCCAGCGGTTCAGTACCAGATACGCAGTATTTT. This gives the protein CASGSVPDTQYF.

This chain uses TRBV6-5 with TRBJ1-5, with D unclear. The germline V gene has CDR1 MNHEY and CDR2 SVGAGI. The CDR3 is 13 residues long. Between the trimmed V and J ends, which lost 9 bases and 3 bases, there was a span of 12 bases. The CDR3 is CASSEGINQPQHF. DNA for the CDR3: TGTGCCAGTAGCGAGGGAATCAATCAGCCCCAGCATTTT.

V and J are TRBV2 and TRBJ1-2; D remains ambiguous. The length of the CDR3 is 12 residues. The V end was cut by 7 bases, the J end by 4 bases, with 10 bases between. Germline CDR1 reads SNHLY; CDR2 reads FYNNEI. The chain's CDR3 is CASTLQVYGYTF. The CDR3 region has the DNA TGTGCCAGCACACTACAAGTCTATGGCTACACCTTC.

In this sample, this clone turned up once. CDR3 region: CASSPREETQYF. The CDR3 DNA is TGTGCCAGCTCACCCCGGGAAGAGACCCAGTACTTC. This sequence joins TRBV18 and TRBJ2-5, with D unresolved. V was shortened by 3 bases and J by 3 bases, with 5 bases between the two germline ends. CDR1 KGHSH and CDR2 LQKENI come from the germline V gene. This CDR3 comprises 12 residues.

The rearrangement links TRBV11-2 to TRBJ1-2, with TRBD1 as a possible D gene (6 bases). Trimming shortened V by 2 bases and J by 1 base, and 11 bases separated the two germline ends. The CDR3 is 15 amino acids. The germline V gene encodes CDR1 SGHAT and CDR2 FQNNGV. CDR3 coding DNA: TGTGCCAGCAGCTTATTCGCAGGGGATAACTATGGCTACACCTTC. Translated: CASSLFAGDNYGYTF. Combining the CDR3 with reference TRBV11-2 and TRBJ1-2 gives the whole variable domain EAGVAQSPRYKIIEKRQSVAFWCNPISGHATLYWYQQILGQGPKLLIQFQNNGVVDDSQLPKDRFSAERLKGVDSTLKIQPAKLEDSAVYLCASSLFAGDNYGYTFGSGTRLTVV.

V gene TRBV4-1 combines with J gene TRBJ1-1; D is possibly TRBD1 (6 bases). This CDR3 comprises 16 residues. Germline lookup yields CDR1 MGHRA and CDR2 YSYEKL. Trimming stripped 5 bases from V and 1 base from J, with 17 bases between. CDR3 loop: CASSSGGGVRNTEAFF. CDR3 in DNA: TGCGCCAGCAGCTCTGGGGGGGGCGTACGGAACACTGAAGCTTTCTTT.

This chain connects TRBV19 to TRBJ2-1, with D unresolved. CDR1 is LNHDA and CDR2 is SQIVND in the germline V gene (reference sequence). The V end lost 10 bases, the J end lost 0 bases, and 10 bases lay between the germline ends. The CDR3 is 13 residues long. CDR3 coding DNA: TGTGCCACCAGCGTGAGCTCCTACAATGAGCAGTTCTTC. This encodes CATSVSSYNEQFF.

The chain links TRBV19 to TRBJ1-5, with D perhaps matching TRBD1 (6 bases). Germline CDR1 and CDR2: LNHDA and SQIVND (reference sequence). V was shortened by 4 bases and J by 10 bases, with 8 bases between the two germline ends. The CDR3 is 11 amino acids. CDR3 sequence: CASSRGGPQHF. The CDR3 DNA reads as TGTGCCAGTAGTAGAGGGGGACCCCAGCATTTT. The whole variable domain, remainder taken from reference TRBV19 and TRBJ1-5, is DGGITQSPKYLFRKEGQNVTLSCEQNLNHDAMYWYRQDPGQGLRLIYYSQIVNDFQKGDIAEGYSVSREKKESFPLTVTSAQKNPTAFYLCASSRGGPQHFGDGTRLSIL.

The rearrangement links TRBV5-1 to TRBJ2-1; 11 bases agree with TRBD1. CDR3 length: 15 amino acids. Germline assignment: CDR1 SGHRS and CDR2 YFSETQ. The junction had 5 bases not matched to a gene; V was cut back by 3 bases and J by 6 bases. CDR3 bases: TGCGCCAGCAGCTGGGCCGGGACAGGGGGCAATGAGCAGTTCTTC. Translated: CASSWAGTGGNEQFF.

The chain recombines TRBV19 with TRBJ2-1; D gene unclear. Trimming removed 3 bases from V and 8 bases from J, with 14 bases in between. There are 14 residues in the CDR3. Germline CDR1 reads LNHDA; CDR2 reads SQIVND (reference sequence). The DNA for the CDR3 is TGTGCCAGTAGTATCACAGATTTAAACCATGAGCAGTTCTTC. It yields the protein CASSITDLNHEQFF.

The genes are TRBV3-1 (or the pseudogene TRBV3-2) and TRBJ1-1, with TRBD1 matching 7 bases. The ends lost 4 bases at V and 2 bases at J; junction bases unmatched: 4. Germline loops: CDR1 LGHDT, CDR2 YNNKEL (reference sequence). This CDR3 is 14 amino acids long. CDR3 sequence (DNA): TGTGCCAGCAGCCGGGGACAGAGAAACACTGAAGCTTTCTTT. Its translation: CASSRGQRNTEAFF.

The genes are TRBV19 and TRBJ2-4, with D tentatively TRBD2 (6 bases). CDR1 and CDR2 (germline): LNHDA, SQIVND (reference sequence). This CDR3 is built from 13 residues. The V gene lost 5 bases and the J gene lost 1 base, with 6 bases spanning the gap. CDR3 loop: CASSGGAKNIQYF. The CDR3 coding sequence is TGTGCCAGTAGTGGAGGGGCCAAAAACATTCAGTACTTC.

The chain has TRBV7-3 and TRBJ2-1; 8 bases line up with TRBD2. The V gene's germline CDR1 is SGHTA and CDR2 FQGTGA. V was pared by 1 base and J by 5 bases, with 10 bases of the junction left unmatched. This CDR3 has 17 amino acids. The CDR3 DNA is TGTGCCAGCAGCTTAAGGTCCCCGGCGGGAGGCAACAATGAGCAGTTCTTC. Translating it yields CASSLRSPAGGNNEQFF.

The table lists this clone with a few counts. This chain connects TRBV4-3 to TRBJ1-1, with 7 nucleotides matching TRBD1. V was clipped by 0 bases and J by 6 bases; unmatched bases: 1. The germline gives CDR1 LGHNA, CDR2 YSLEER. The CDR3 contains 13 residues. The CDR3 DNA sequence: TGCGCCAGCAGCCAAGAAGGGGGCTCTGAAGCTTTCTTT. Its protein is CASSQEGGSEAFF.

J is TRBJ2-1 and V is TRBV7-8; D perhaps matches TRBD2 (5 bases). Per the germline V gene, CDR1 is SGHVS and CDR2 is FQNEAQ. The V and J ends lost 5 bases and 9 bases respectively, with 14 bases between them. There are 13 residues in the CDR3. CDR3 amino acids: CASSANAGAEQFF. The CDR3 DNA reads as TGTGCCAGCAGCGCCAACGCGGGTGCTGAGCAGTTCTTC.

The V gene is TRBV7-6, the J gene TRBJ2-3; D possibly corresponds to TRBD2 (6 bases). The CDR3 totals 15 residues. Germline V gives CDR1 SGHVS, CDR2 FNYEAQ. The ends were cut back, 2 bases at V and 3 bases at J, with 12 bases in the middle. Here the CDR3 DNA reads TGTGCCAGCAGCTTAAAGGGCGGGAAAACAGATACGCAGTATTTT. Its protein product is CASSLKGGKTDTQYF.

The chain combines TRBV13 with TRBJ1-5; the match to TRBD1 covers 7 bases. Losses at the gene ends were 3 bases for V and 6 bases for J; bases not matched to a gene: 5. The CDR3 length is 14 residues. Germline assignment: CDR1 PRHDT and CDR2 FYEKMQ (reference sequence). CDR3 loop: CASSFGSGGQPQHF. The CDR3 DNA reads TGTGCCAGCAGCTTTGGGTCAGGGGGTCAGCCCCAGCATTTT.

V is TRBV7-6 and J is TRBJ2-3; D perhaps matches TRBD2 (6 bases). Germline V gene data show CDR1 as SGHVS and CDR2 as FNYEAQ. Trimming stripped 2 bases from V and 2 bases from J, with 14 bases between. CDR3 length: 16 residues. The CDR3 DNA reads as TGTGCCAGCAGCTTACGAGATAGCGGAATCACAGATACGCAGTATTTT. The encoded protein is CASSLRDSGITDTQYF. The complete variable domain, with remaining parts taken from reference TRBV7-6 and TRBJ2-3, reads GAGVSQSPRYKVTKRGQDVALRCDPISGHVSLYWYRQALGQGPEFLTYFNYEAQQDKSGLPNDRFSAERPEGSISTLTIQRTEQRDSAMYRCASSLRDSGITDTQYFGPGTRLTVL.

The J gene is TRBJ2-1, the V gene TRBV4-1; 9 bases fit TRBD1. V shed 4 bases and J 4 bases; nucleotides not matched to a gene: 8. CDR1 and CDR2 (germline): MGHRA, YSYEKL. CDR3 size: 16 residues. DNA of the CDR3: TGCGCCAGCAGCCCCGGCGGACAGGGGATTTACAATGAGCAGTTCTTC. This encodes CASSPGGQGIYNEQFF.

This clone has just one count. The gene calls are TRBV11-2 and TRBJ2-4; the match to TRBD2 covers 7 bases. In germline, CDR1 is SGHAT, CDR2 FQNNGV. This CDR3 is 17 amino acids long. V shed 3 bases, J shed 0 bases, and the junction held 8 bases outside the gene matches. DNA of the CDR3: TGTGCCAGCAGCTTGCTAGCGGACACCCTAGCCAAAAACATTCAGTACTTC. It specifies CASSLLADTLAKNIQYF.

This clone appeared a single time. The V call is TRBV3-1 (or the pseudogene TRBV3-2), the J call TRBJ2-1; maybe TRBD2 (6 bases). The length of the CDR3 is 16 residues. V was trimmed by 4 bases and J by 5 bases, leaving 18 bases between them. Per germline, CDR1 LGHDT and CDR2 YNNKEL (reference sequence). The CDR3 reads CASSRDSGRIDNEQFF. The CDR3 region has the DNA TGTGCCAGCAGCCGTGACAGCGGGCGCATTGACAATGAGCAGTTCTTC.

This clone has a single count. The rearrangement links TRBV5-1 to TRBJ1-2, with 11 positions matching TRBD1. Trimming took 3 bases from V and 4 from J; bases not matched to a gene: 5. CDR1 and CDR2 (germline): SGHRS, YFSETQ. This CDR3 comprises 15 residues. The CDR3 DNA is TGCGCCAGCAGCTGGACAGGGGGCGATGGCTATGGCTACACCTTC. Protein: CASSWTGGDGYGYTF.

V is TRBV7-8 and J is TRBJ1-4; 8 bases match TRBD1. Germline V gene data show CDR1 as SGHVS and CDR2 as FQNEAQ. This CDR3 spans 13 amino acids. With V trimmed by 5 bases and J by 8 bases, 4 bases remained unmatched. The CDR3 here is CASSPGQGEKLFF. The DNA for the CDR3 is TGTGCCAGCAGCCCTGGACAGGGAGAAAAACTGTTTTTT.

This clone was observed a single time. CDR3 nucleotide sequence: TGTGCCAGCTCACCGGGCAGCCCGAACGATCAGCCCCAGCATTTT. This translates into CASSPGSPNDQPQHF. The chain combines TRBV18 with TRBJ1-5, with no clear D. Germline CDR1 KGHSH, CDR2 LQKENI. V shed 3 bases and J shed 5 bases, with 14 bases lying between them. This CDR3 region has 15 residues.

The chain uses TRBV5-1 and TRBJ2-7, with 7 bases matching TRBD2. The germline V gene has CDR1 SGHRS and CDR2 YFSETQ. The length of the CDR3 is 14 residues. V lost 4 bases to trimming and J lost 6 bases; unmatched junction nucleotides: 10. The CDR3 region has the DNA TGCGCCAGCAGCATGGGTCTAGCGGACGGCGAGCAGTACTTC. Amino acids: CASSMGLADGEQYF.

The rearrangement joins TRBV18 to TRBJ2-3; tentatively, D is TRBD2 (6 bases). From germline, CDR1 is KGHSH and CDR2 LQKENI. The CDR3 consists of 15 residues. Trimming removed 5 bases at V and 3 bases at J, with 15 bases between. The CDR3 protein is CASSRLARNTDTQYF. The CDR3, as DNA: TGTGCCAGCTCAAGGCTAGCGCGTAATACAGATACGCAGTATTTT.